The 26 T cell receptor beta chains below were found in one sample sequenced in a study of human T cells and chemical hapten exposure. TCRdb re-called the RACE reads with MiXCR, one entry per CDR3 protein. Altogether fewer than 130,000 distinct CDR3 sequences are present, 8% to 13% being singletons, with the ten largest covering roughly 3.2%. The time point is: patch test 1, 2 weeks after DPC sensitization. Treatment of the sample: therapeutic diphenylcyclopropenone sensitization with weekly scalp DPC. The sample consisted of whole blood, taken in connection with sensitization to the hapten diphenylcyclopropenone (DPC). All receptors derive from a woman aged 40 to 50 with alopecia areata. Some clones in this sample may be carry-over from other donors' samples.

This chain connects TRBV5-6 to TRBJ1-5; no definite D call. The CDR3 runs 16 residues. V dropped 4 bases and J dropped 3 bases, with 17 bases sitting between them. Looked up from germline, CDR1 is SGHDT and CDR2 is YYEEEE. The CDR3 loop reads CASSKRTASPNQPQHF. CDR3 in DNA: TGTGCCAGCAGCAAAAGGACCGCTTCCCCCAATCAGCCCCAGCATTTT.

This clonotype appeared a few times. One end of the junction does not line up with germline, which may come from a read error. V is TRBV7-7 and J is TRBJ2-5; TRBD2 aligns across 7 bases. The CDR3 consists of 15 residues. Germline V CDR1 and CDR2: SSHAT, FNYEAQ (reference sequence). CDR3 loop: CASSPTVGGVETQYF. Here the CDR3 DNA reads TGTGCTAGCAGCCCGACGGTTGGGGGGGTAGAGACCCAGTACTTC.

The chain joins TRBV18 to TRBJ1-1; D perhaps matches TRBD1 (5 bases). Germline values: CDR1 KGHSH, CDR2 LQKENI. This CDR3 region has 14 residues. Trimming cost V 3 bases and J 1 base, with 9 bases left between them. This CDR3 reads CASSPPGANTEAFF. The DNA for the CDR3 is TGTGCCAGCTCACCTCCTGGGGCGAACACTGAAGCTTTCTTT.

In its sample, this clonotype was seen a few times. The V and J genes are TRBV6-2 or TRBV6-3 and TRBJ2-6; no clear D. Between the trimmed V and J ends, which lost 0 bases and 1 base, there was a span of 16 bases. Germline lookup yields CDR1 MNHEY and CDR2 SVGEGT. The CDR3 consists of 19 residues. The CDR3 DNA sequence: TGTGCCAGCAGTTACTCGATAGGCTTTGGAAGTTCTGGGGCCAACGTCCTGACTTTC. As protein: CASSYSIGFGSSGANVLTF.

In the case of this clonotype: A much bigger clone sits one base away, suggesting this may be a read error. The chain employs TRBV12-5 and TRBJ2-1; TRBD2 might be the D (6 bases). V was clipped by 7 bases and J by 8 bases, with 21 bases between them. Per the germline V gene, CDR1 is LGHNT and CDR2 is FRNRAP. This CDR3 comprises 15 residues. CDR3 sequence: CASESLLAWGDEQFF. In DNA, the CDR3 is TGTGCTAGTGAGTCCCTCCTAGCGTGGGGGGATGAGCAGTTCTTC.

On this clonotype itself: A much larger clone lies one base from this, so it may be a read error. This sequence joins TRBV29-1 and TRBJ2-1; 7 positions agree with TRBD2. The germline CDR1 and CDR2 sequences are SQVTM and ANQGSEA. This CDR3 spans 14 amino acids. In nucleotides, the CDR3 is TGCAGCGTTGAACCAGCGGGAACCAACAATGAGCGGTTCTTC. Translation: CSVEPAGTNNERFF.

The chain recombines TRBV4-1 with TRBJ2-3; 8 nucleotides line up with TRBD2. The V segment lost 0 bases and the J segment 3 bases; nucleotides outside the gene matches: 8. Germline values: CDR1 MGHRA, CDR2 YSYEKL. The CDR3 covers 17 residues. This CDR3 reads CASSQDGAGGPTDTQYF. The CDR3 region has the DNA TGCGCCAGCAGCCAAGACGGTGCGGGAGGACCTACAGATACGCAGTATTTT.

This clonotype was counted at least ten times. The rearrangement links TRBV2 to TRBJ2-1; 7 bases align to TRBD1. Germline V CDR1 and CDR2: SNHLY, FYNNEI. Germline trimming cut 10 bases from V and 5 bases from J; bases unmatched to any gene: 11. The length of the CDR3 is 14 residues. The CDR3 loop is CANPQGPLNNEQFF. The CDR3 nucleotides read TGTGCCAACCCACAGGGGCCTCTAAACAATGAGCAGTTCTTC.

This clonotype was detected many times. The chain joins TRBV7-2 to TRBJ2-7, with D hard to call. This CDR3 spans 15 amino acids. Looked up from germline, CDR1 is SGHTA and CDR2 is FQGNSA. V lost 1 base and J 2 bases, leaving 12 bases between the germline ends. CDR3 residues: CASSLGFRQAYEQYF. CDR3 DNA: TGTGCCAGCAGCTTAGGGTTTAGGCAGGCCTACGAGCAGTACTTC.

This clonotype has at least ten counts. V is TRBV24-1 and J is TRBJ2-2, with D perhaps matching TRBD2 (6 bases). The CDR3 is 15 residues long. V lost 3 bases and J lost 4, with 11 bases in between. Germline V CDR1 and CDR2: KGHDR, SFDVKD. The CDR3 here is CATSDGGLTTGELFF. DNA of the CDR3: TGTGCCACCAGTGATGGGGGACTTACCACCGGGGAGCTGTTTTTT.

The chain uses TRBV4-3 and TRBJ2-6; D remains unclear. Germline CDR1 reads LGHNA; CDR2 reads YSLEER. Trimming took off 0 bases at V and 4 bases at J, with 13 bases between the two ends. This CDR3 is built from 17 residues. In DNA, the CDR3 is TGCGCCAGCAGCCAAGACGCCTGGCCACTCGGGGCCAACGTCCTGACTTTC. Translated: CASSQDAWPLGANVLTF.

This clonotype has just a few counts. The chain recombines TRBV29-1 with TRBJ2-6; a possible D gene is TRBD1 (5 bases). Germline assignment: CDR1 SQVTM and CDR2 ANQGSEA. This CDR3 is built from 14 residues. The CDR3 sequence: CSGAVFQGANVLTF. In DNA form, the CDR3 reads TGCAGTGGGGCGGTTTTCCAGGGGGCCAACGTCCTGACTTTC.

The genes are TRBV20-1 and TRBJ1-3; no reliable D call. This CDR3 is built from 15 residues. Deletions cut 3 bases from V and 0 bases from J, with 12 bases between. The germline V gene has CDR1 DFQATT and CDR2 SNEGSKA (reference sequence). The CDR3 reads CSASTTYSSGNTIYF. The CDR3 DNA follows: TGCAGTGCTAGCACCACCTATTCCTCTGGAAACACCATATATTTT.

This clonotype was seen at least ten times. This chain links TRBV11-2 with TRBJ1-1; D not resolved. CDR3 length: 13 amino acids. Germline CDR1 is SGHAT and CDR2 is FQNNGV. Deletions cut 4 bases from V and 3 bases from J, with 9 bases between. The chain's CDR3 is CASSSQRDTEAFF. The CDR3 nucleotides read TGTGCCAGCAGCTCACAACGGGACACTGAAGCTTTCTTT.

This clonotype was observed at least ten times. The CDR3 DNA is TGTGCCAGCAGTGAAGCGACGACAGGGAACTGGGCCTACACCTTC. This translates into CASSEATTGNWAYTF. The V call is TRBV6-1, the J call TRBJ1-2; 7 bases are shared with TRBD1. V was pared by 0 bases and J by 10 bases, with 11 bases of the junction left unmatched. Germline assignment: CDR1 MNHNS and CDR2 SASEGT. This CDR3 is 15 amino acids long.

The sample holds many counts of this clonotype. The genes are TRBV12-3 or TRBV12-4 and TRBJ2-3; the D gene is possibly TRBD2 (5 bases). The CDR3 totals 14 residues. V lost 5 bases and J 4 bases, leaving 13 bases between the germline ends. CDR3 coding DNA: TGTGCCAGCAGTCCGACGGGGAGCGCAGATACGCAGTATTTT. This encodes CASSPTGSADTQYF.

V and J are TRBV28 and TRBJ2-7; maybe TRBD1 (5 bases). CDR3 size: 15 residues. CDR1 MDHEN and CDR2 SYDVKM come from the germline V gene. Trimming stripped 4 bases from V and 3 bases from J, with 16 bases between. The CDR3 nucleotides are TGTGCCAGCAGTTCTATTATGCAGGGTTTCTACGAGCAGTACTTC. Its protein is CASSSIMQGFYEQYF.

This clonotype has a count of ten or more. The CDR3 loop reads CASSVICPFNQPQHF. For the CDR3, the DNA is TGTGCCAGCAGCGTAATATGCCCCTTCAATCAGCCCCAGCATTTT. The chain recombines TRBV9 with TRBJ1-5; no definite D call. Germline CDR1 SGDLS, CDR2 YYNGEE. V lost 1 base, J lost 3 bases, and 11 bases lay in between. The CDR3 spans 15 residues. The whole variable domain, filled in from reference TRBV9 and TRBJ1-5, reads DSGVTQTPKHLITATGQRVTLRCSPRSGDLSVYWYQQSLDQGLQFLIQYYNGEERAKGNILERFSAQQFPDLHSELNLSSLELGDSALYFCASSVICPFNQPQHFGDGTRLSIL.

This clonotype was counted a few times. V and J are TRBV9 and TRBJ2-7; 8 nucleotides match TRBD1. Germline values: CDR1 SGDLS, CDR2 YYNGEE. The V and J ends lost 4 bases and 3 bases, in that order; junction bases with no gene match: 9. The CDR3 is 15 amino acids. The CDR3 is CASSPQDRAFYEQYF. DNA for the CDR3: TGTGCCAGCAGCCCTCAGGACAGGGCATTCTACGAGCAGTACTTC.

The CDR3 sequence: CASSQGGQGFTNEKLFF. The CDR3 DNA sequence: TGTGCCAGCAGCCAAGGGGGACAGGGATTCACTAATGAAAAACTGTTTTTT. J is TRBJ1-4 and V is TRBV4-2; 9 bases map to TRBD1. Germline CDR1 is LGHNA and CDR2 is YNFKEQ. The V gene end was trimmed by 1 base and the J gene end by 2 bases; junction bases not matched to a gene: 5. CDR3 length: 17 amino acids.

This clonotype occurred many times. The rearrangement uses TRBV29-1 and TRBJ2-1; no definite D call. The V gene lost 6 bases and the J gene lost 0 bases, with 12 bases spanning the gap. Germline CDR1 is SQVTM and CDR2 is ANQGSEA. The CDR3 contains 14 residues. As DNA, the CDR3 is TGCAGCGTAAGGCGGCCTAGCTCCTACAATGAGCAGTTCTTC. This encodes CSVRRPSSYNEQFF.

This clonotype appeared a few times. The rearrangement uses TRBV7-2 and TRBJ2-2; D ambiguous. CDR1 and CDR2 from the germline V gene are SGHTA and FQGNSA. V was shortened by 4 bases and J by 6 bases, with 15 bases between the two germline ends. CDR3 length: 15 residues. The DNA of the CDR3 is TGTGCCAGCAGCTCCCTTCGGACCTTTGCCGGGGAGCTGTTTTTT. Translated, it gives CASSSLRTFAGELFF.

This clonotype came up many times. This sequence joins TRBV11-2 and TRBJ2-6; D unresolved. Trimming took 1 base from V and 0 from J, leaving 7 bases between them. The germline gives CDR1 SGHAT, CDR2 FQNNGV. CDR3 length: 16 residues. The CDR3 reads CASSLAWGSGANVLTF. CDR3 DNA: TGTGCCAGCAGCTTAGCTTGGGGCTCTGGGGCCAACGTCCTGACTTTC.

This clonotype has a count of ten or more. This sequence joins TRBV6-4 and TRBJ2-1, with D unclear. Germline V gene sequence: CDR1 MRHNA, CDR2 SNTAGT. CDR3 length equals 15 residues. The V end lost 4 bases, the J end lost 1 base, and 11 bases lay between the germline ends. This CDR3 is CASSAGPASYNEQFF. The CDR3 bases are TGTGCCAGCAGTGCAGGACCCGCGTCCTACAATGAGCAGTTCTTC.

In this sample, this clonotype turned up many times. The chain carries TRBV7-9 and TRBJ2-3, with a possible D match to TRBD2 (5 bases). Germline V lookup: CDR1 SEHNR, CDR2 FQNEAQ (reference sequence). The CDR3 has 14 amino acids. The V gene lost 4 bases and the J gene lost 5 bases, with 13 bases spanning the gap. For the CDR3, the DNA is TGTGCCAGCAGCTACCCCGGGAAGGGAGATACGCAGTATTTT. Its translation is CASSYPGKGDTQYF.

This clonotype appeared a few times. The chain is built from TRBV7-9 and TRBJ2-1; D unclear. Germline loops: CDR1 SEHNR, CDR2 FQNEAQ (reference sequence). This CDR3 spans 15 amino acids. V lost 5 bases and J lost 6, with 17 bases in between. CDR3: CASSLPHGPTNEQFF. Here the CDR3 DNA reads TGTGCCAGCAGCCTCCCCCACGGACCCACCAATGAGCAGTTCTTC. Full variable domain (rest looked up from reference TRBV7-9 and TRBJ2-1): DTGVSQNPRHKITKRGQNVTFRCDPISEHNRLYWYRQTLGQGPEFLTYFQNEAQLEKSRLLSDRFSAERPKGSFSTLEIQRTEQGDSAMYLCASSLPHGPTNEQFFGPGTRLTVL.